Presented here are 18 T cell receptor beta chains from one specimen sequenced in a study of cytomegalovirus exposure and HLA in healthy donors. Vbeta (60) and Jbeta (13) primers were used in the PCR. Method: immunoSEQ multiplex PCR; TCRdb's copy keeps in-frame clones and lacks some. The sample lists approximately 86,000 clones; approximately 80% were seen once. Material for sequencing was PBMCs. The receptors shown here come from a man aged 35 to 55 in good health and CMV-seronegative.

The chain joins TRBV14 to TRBJ2-7, with 9 bases aligning to TRBD1. Germline V gene sequence: CDR1 SGHDN, CDR2 FVKESK. CDR3 size: 15 residues. J gave up 5 bases and V 5 bases, and 10 bases lay outside the gene matches. CDR3: CASSRLGTGWDEQYF. The CDR3 DNA sequence: TGTGCCAGCAGCAGGCTCGGGACAGGGTGGGACGAGCAGTACTTC.

The chain uses TRBV11-1 and TRBJ2-1, with TRBD1 matching 8 bases. Germline V gene data show CDR1 as SGHAT and CDR2 as FQDESV (reference sequence). The CDR3 contains 15 residues. The V and J ends lost 5 bases and 6 bases, in that order; junction bases with no gene match: 9. The CDR3 nucleotides read TGTGCCAGCAGCCCCAGACAGGGGTCCGTCAATGAGCAGTTCTTC. It translates to CASSPRQGSVNEQFF.

The chain couples TRBV4-1 to TRBJ1-2, with 9 bases matching TRBD1. Trimming took 3 bases from V and 4 from J; bases not matched to a gene: 9. CDR3 length equals 16 residues. From germline, CDR1 is MGHRA and CDR2 YSYEKL. DNA of the CDR3: TGCGCCAGCAGCCAGGGGGCAACAGGGGGCGGCTATGGCTACACCTTC. Translated: CASSQGATGGGYGYTF.

The chain couples TRBV6-1 to TRBJ1-2; D remains ambiguous. Germline lookup yields CDR1 MNHNS and CDR2 SASEGT. The CDR3 extends over 15 amino acids. V was trimmed by 3 bases and J by 5 bases, leaving 16 bases between them. This chain's CDR3 is CASSERATLGYGYTF. The CDR3 nucleotides read TGTGCCAGCAGTGAGCGCGCGACTCTCGGGTATGGCTACACCTTC.

CDR3 protein: CASSLDGGNQPQHF. The CDR3 nucleotides are TGTGCCAGCAGCTTGGACGGGGGAAATCAGCCCCAGCATTTT. This chain uses TRBV5-6 with TRBJ1-5; maybe TRBD1 (5 bases). This CDR3 region has 14 residues. CDR1 and CDR2 from the germline V gene are SGHDT and YYEEEE. V shed 0 bases and J shed 4 bases, with 8 bases lying between them.

The CDR3 sequence: CASSWTGDSGYTF. The DNA of the CDR3 is TGTGCCAGCAGCTGGACAGGGGATAGTGGCTACACCTTC. The chain uses TRBV5-6 and TRBJ1-2, with TRBD1 matching 9 bases. The trim removed 3 bases at V and 7 bases at J, leaving 4 bases unmatched. Per germline, CDR1 SGHDT and CDR2 YYEEEE. This CDR3 comprises 13 residues.

The chain couples TRBV6-5 to TRBJ2-1; 14 bases align to TRBD2. The CDR3 is 15 amino acids. The germline V gene encodes CDR1 MNHEY and CDR2 SVGAGI. With 5 bases clipped from V and 6 bases from J, the junction kept 3 bases outside the gene matches. As DNA, the CDR3 is TGTGCCAGCAGTCGACTAGCGGGGGGGATCAATGAGCAGTTCTTC. This codes for CASSRLAGGINEQFF.

This clone was found a few times. The rearrangement uses TRBV9 and TRBJ1-5; D not certain. The CDR3 sequence is 13 residues long. V lost 2 bases and J 9 bases, leaving 12 bases between the germline ends. Looked up from germline, CDR1 is SGDLS and CDR2 is YYNGEE. The CDR3 spells CASSVDGVLPQHF. The CDR3, as DNA: TGTGCCAGCAGCGTTGACGGGGTGTTGCCCCAGCATTTT.

V gene TRBV6-1 combines with J gene TRBJ1-3; D is ambiguous. V lost 1 base and J lost 1, with 8 bases in between. This CDR3 has 15 residues. Germline values: CDR1 MNHNS, CDR2 SASEGT. The CDR3: CASSEGGRSGNTIYF. CDR3 nucleotide sequence: TGTGCCAGCAGTGAAGGTGGGCGATCTGGAAACACCATATATTTT.

The chain couples TRBV5-4 to TRBJ2-1, with 8 positions matching TRBD2. The germline V gene encodes CDR1 SGHNT and CDR2 YYREEE (reference sequence). Unmatched junction bases numbered 9, after V lost 0 bases and J lost 7 bases. CDR3 length: 16 residues. CDR3 bases: TGTGCCAGCAGCTTGGCCCCGGGACTAGGAAGGAATGAGCAGTTCTTC. The encoded protein is CASSLAPGLGRNEQFF.

This chain connects TRBV1 to TRBJ1-2; TRBD1 is the table's D call and was not checked against the DNA. TRBV1 is listed as a pseudogene. The CDR3 extends over 15 amino acids. CDR3 DNA sequence: TGCGCCAGCAGCCAAGATGGGCAGGGGGCTAGGGGCTACACCTTC. Its protein product is CASSQDGQGARGYTF.

This sequence joins TRBV29-1 and TRBJ2-1; possibly TRBD2 for D (5 bases). CDR1 and CDR2 from the germline V gene are SQVTM and ANQGSEA. V was shortened by 7 bases and J by 5 bases, with 12 bases between the two germline ends. The CDR3 consists of 12 residues. As DNA, the CDR3 is TGCAGCGCCGGGAAAACAGACAATGAGCAGTTCTTC. It encodes CSAGKTDNEQFF.

The CDR3 DNA sequence: TGTGCCAGCAGCTTAGATCTGGGGGGATCAAGGTACAATGAGCAGTTCTTC. This codes for CASSLDLGGSRYNEQFF. This chain links TRBV11-2 with TRBJ2-1, with D perhaps matching TRBD2 (6 bases). The CDR3 runs to 17 residues. CDR1 and CDR2 from the germline V gene are SGHAT and FQNNGV. The V and J ends lost 0 bases and 4 bases respectively, with 16 bases between them.

V usage is TRBV19 and J usage is TRBJ1-1; 7 nucleotides agree with TRBD1. Per germline, CDR1 LNHDA and CDR2 SQIVND (reference sequence). With V trimmed by 6 bases and J by 1 base, 8 bases remained unmatched. The CDR3 extends over 15 amino acids. CDR3 in amino acids: CASSKYRGENTEAFF. In DNA, the CDR3 is TGTGCCAGTAGCAAATACAGGGGCGAGAACACTGAAGCTTTCTTT. Together with reference TRBV19 and TRBJ1-1, the CDR3 gives the full variable domain: DGGITQSPKYLFRKEGQNVTLSCEQNLNHDAMYWYRQDPGQGLRLIYYSQIVNDFQKGDIAEGYSVSREKKESFPLTVTSAQKNPTAFYLCASSKYRGENTEAFFGQGTRLTVV.

J is TRBJ2-3 and V is TRBV9; 7 nucleotides align to TRBD1. Germline CDR1 is SGDLS and CDR2 is YYNGEE. V shed 3 bases, J shed 5 bases, and the junction held 9 bases outside the gene matches. The CDR3 runs to 15 residues. The CDR3 region is CASSGGTGVRDTQYF. CDR3 DNA sequence: TGTGCCAGCAGCGGGGGAACAGGGGTTAGAGATACGCAGTATTTT. The full variable domain, in which reference TRBV9 and TRBJ2-3 provide the parts outside the CDR3, is DSGVTQTPKHLITATGQRVTLRCSPRSGDLSVYWYQQSLDQGLQFLIQYYNGEERAKGNILERFSAQQFPDLHSELNLSSLELGDSALYFCASSGGTGVRDTQYFGPGTRLTVL.

V usage is TRBV7-9 and J usage is TRBJ1-1; TRBD1 is a possible D gene (6 bases). V gave up 3 bases and J gave up 2 bases, with 7 bases separating them. The CDR3 length is 13 residues. In germline, CDR1 is SEHNR, CDR2 FQNEAQ (reference sequence). CDR3 DNA sequence: TGTGCCAGCAGCTTGGACAGCAACACTGAAGCTTTCTTT. This encodes CASSLDSNTEAFF. Based on the CDR3 plus reference TRBV7-9 and TRBJ1-1, the full variable domain is DTGVSQNPRHKITKRGQNVTFRCDPISEHNRLYWYRQTLGQGPEFLTYFQNEAQLEKSRLLSDRFSAERPKGSFSTLEIQRTEQGDSAMYLCASSLDSNTEAFFGQGTRLTVV.

The chain joins TRBV4-1 to TRBJ1-2, with TRBD1 matching 7 bases. This CDR3 spans 15 amino acids. Trimming at V came to 0 bases and at J to 7 bases, leaving 8 bases not matched to a gene. In germline, CDR1 is MGHRA, CDR2 YSYEKL. The CDR3 nucleotides read TGCGCCAGCAGCCAAGATATAGGGGGCACGTGTGGCTACACCTTC. This encodes CASSQDIGGTCGYTF.

The V and J genes are TRBV18 and TRBJ1-1; the D is unclear. CDR3 length: 10 amino acids. Trimming left V 3 bases short and J 11 bases short, with 7 bases between. Germline V gives CDR1 KGHSH, CDR2 LQKENI. The CDR3 sequence is CASSPREAFF. The CDR3 bases are TGTGCCAGCTCACCCCGGGAGGCTTTCTTT.